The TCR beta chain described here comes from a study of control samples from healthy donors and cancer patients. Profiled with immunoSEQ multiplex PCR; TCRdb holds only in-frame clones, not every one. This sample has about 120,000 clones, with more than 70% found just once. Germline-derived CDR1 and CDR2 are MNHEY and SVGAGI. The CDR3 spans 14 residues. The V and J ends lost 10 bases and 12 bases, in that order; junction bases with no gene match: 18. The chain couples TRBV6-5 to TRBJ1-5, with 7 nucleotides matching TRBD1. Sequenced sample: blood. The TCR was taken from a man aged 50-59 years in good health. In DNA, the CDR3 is TGTGCCACCAAAAGAATCGGACAGGAGATGCGCCAGCATTTT. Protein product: CATKRIGQEMRQHF.